The text below deals with one TCR beta chain. Under the authors' procedure: Amplification of reference gene primers provided the estimated nucleated cell counts. Sequencing used immunoSEQ multiplex PCR; TCRdb keeps in-frame clones, though not all of them. V, J and clone size are taken as reported in that table, and D and trimming were inferred from the DNA itself. Of 200,000 or so clones listed, 83% are singletons. The CDR3 is 12 residues long. Trimming removed 6 bases from V and 4 bases from J, with 9 bases in between. Per the germline V gene, CDR1 is LNHNV and CDR2 is YYDKDF (reference sequence). This entry comes from a study of blood T cell repertoires in COVID-19. Overall study context: Sources were T cells, B-cell-depleted T cells, or PBMCs; the material itself was cDNA or gDNA.

This sequence originates from a woman in her thirties or forties with acute or convalescent COVID-19. The material sequenced was peripheral blood. The chain joins TRBV15 to TRBJ1-1; D gene uncertain. The CDR3 sequence is CATSSRATEAFF. The CDR3 DNA sequence: TGTGCCACCAGTTCGAGGGCCACTGAAGCTTTCTTT.